One and the same sample provided the 24 T cell receptor beta chains below, sequenced in a study of identical twins. TCRdb re-called the 5' RACE reads with MiXCR, one entry per CDR3 protein. Of 400,000 to 550,000 distinct CDR3 sequences listed, around 20% are singletons. This sample also appeared in a second study, on T cells expressing NK-cell markers.

Sequencing was carried out using CD4+ T cells sorted from blood. The receptors derive from a woman under 30 in good health.

The rearrangement uses TRBV5-1 and TRBJ2-3; TRBD1 matches at 7 bases. The CDR3 is 17 residues long. V lost 6 bases to trimming and J lost 4 bases; unmatched junction nucleotides: 17. Germline lookup yields CDR1 SGHRS and CDR2 YFSETQ. The CDR3 DNA reads TGCGCCAGCACTAGGTCCCCCGGGACAGCATCTCCAGATACGCAGTATTTT. Its translation is CASTRSPGTASPDTQYF.

This chain connects TRBV7-6 to TRBJ2-1; TRBD1 aligns across 10 bases. The junction had 8 bases not matched to a gene; V was cut back by 0 bases and J by 9 bases. The length of the CDR3 is 16 residues. CDR1 is SGHVS and CDR2 is FNYEAQ in the germline V gene. The CDR3 DNA reads as TGTGCCAGCAGCTTAGCGGGGGACAGGGGACCGTCTGAGCAGTTCTTC. Translation: CASSLAGDRGPSEQFF.

This clonotype was seen a few times. CDR3 DNA: TGCAGCGTGGTCGGGACTAGCGGGGGCACAGATACGCAGTATTTT. Its translation: CSVVGTSGGTDTQYF. The chain has TRBV29-1 and TRBJ2-3; TRBD2 matches at 13 bases. Germline CDR1 reads SQVTM; CDR2 reads ANQGSEA. Losses at the gene ends were 6 bases for V and 1 base for J; bases not matched to a gene: 4. The CDR3 is made up of 15 amino acids.

The gene calls are TRBV6-1 and TRBJ2-5; TRBD2 agrees at 9 bases. The CDR3 spans 16 residues. Trimming removed 5 bases from V and 6 bases from J; junction bases left unmatched: 13. From germline, CDR1 is MNHNS and CDR2 SASEGT. For the CDR3, the DNA is TGTGCCAGCAGTCCCCACGGGGCGGGGGGGCTTCAGACCCAGTACTTC. Its translation: CASSPHGAGGLQTQYF.

The rearrangement links TRBV5-5 to TRBJ2-7, with D unclear. V was pared by 1 base and J by 2 bases, with 13 bases between. Germline CDR1 and CDR2: SGHKS and YYEKEE (reference sequence). This CDR3 has 15 residues. The CDR3 nucleotides read TGTGCCAGCAGCTTGAGCGTGGGTAGGACCTACGAGCAGTACTTC. Its protein is CASSLSVGRTYEQYF. Supplemented by reference TRBV5-5 and TRBJ2-7, the full variable domain reads DAGVTQSPTHLIKTRGQQVTLRCSPISGHKSVSWYQQVLGQGPQFIFQYYEKEERGRGNFPDRFSARQFPNYSSELNVNALLLGDSALYLCASSLSVGRTYEQYFGPGTRLTVT.

The V and J genes are TRBV18 and TRBJ2-2, with TRBD2 identical over 13 bases. Germline CDR1 reads KGHSH; CDR2 reads LQKENI. V lost 3 bases and J lost 7; bases outside the gene matches: 5. CDR3 size: 16 residues. This CDR3 is CASSPGLAGVLGELFF. The CDR3 DNA reads as TGTGCCAGCTCACCCGGACTAGCGGGAGTGCTCGGGGAGCTGTTTTTT.

This chain connects TRBV20-1 to TRBJ1-4, with D possibly being TRBD1 (6 bases). This CDR3 region has 12 residues. Germline-derived CDR1 and CDR2 are DFQATT and SNEGSKA (reference sequence). Trimming removed 5 bases at V and 5 bases at J, with 9 bases between. The DNA for the CDR3 is TGCAGTGCTGGGGGGACAAATGAAAAACTGTTTTTT. Its protein is CSAGGTNEKLFF.

The chain is built from TRBV20-1 and TRBJ1-1; D is unresolved. With 4 bases removed from V and 1 base from J, the gap between germline ends came to 10 bases. The CDR3 has 13 residues. The V gene's germline CDR1 is DFQATT and CDR2 SNEGSKA (reference sequence). The CDR3 DNA reads as TGCAGTGCTACCTATACATGGAACACTGAAGCTTTCTTT. It yields the protein CSATYTWNTEAFF.

This clonotype was observed a few times. The chain uses TRBV29-1 and TRBJ2-7; 7 nucleotides align to TRBD1. The germline CDR1 and CDR2 sequences are SQVTM and ANQGSEA. V trimming: 4 bases; J trimming: 5 bases; junction bases outside the gene matches: 8. The CDR3 contains 13 residues. For the CDR3, the DNA is TGCAGCGTTGTTGTAGGGGGCATCAACGAGCAGTACTTC. Translating gives CSVVVGGINEQYF.

The sample holds a few counts of this clonotype. J is TRBJ1-2 and V is TRBV12-3 or TRBV12-4; D might be TRBD1 (5 bases). The CDR3 is 12 residues long. Deletions cut 6 bases from V and 8 bases from J, with 13 bases between. CDR3 DNA sequence: TGTGCCAGCAGCGACGGGGGAAGGGGCTACACCTTC. Translation gives CASSDGGRGYTF.

This clonotype was detected only a few times. V usage is TRBV20-1 and J usage is TRBJ1-2, with 8 bases that match TRBD1. This CDR3 has 12 residues. The germline V gene encodes CDR1 DFQATT and CDR2 SNEGSKA (reference sequence). Here the CDR3 reads CVPGQANYGYTF. CDR3 coding DNA: TGCGTCCCGGGACAGGCTAACTATGGCTACACCTTC.

The chain carries TRBV11-2 and TRBJ2-3, with 9 bases lining up with TRBD2. There are 16 residues in the CDR3. V was clipped by 1 base and J by 3 bases; unmatched bases: 5. The germline V gene has CDR1 SGHAT and CDR2 FQNNGV. The CDR3: CASSLVSGRLTDTQYF. The DNA of the CDR3 is TGTGCCAGCAGCTTAGTTAGCGGGAGATTGACAGATACGCAGTATTTT.

The table lists this clonotype with many counts. The genes are TRBV12-3 or TRBV12-4 and TRBJ1-1, with 12 bases fitting TRBD1. V was pared by 4 bases and J by 10 bases, with 10 bases of the junction left unmatched. The CDR3 covers 15 residues. CDR3: CASSSRRDRGLGAFF. The CDR3 DNA sequence: TGTGCCAGCAGTTCGCGCCGGGACAGGGGGCTTGGAGCTTTCTTT.

This clonotype has just a few counts. The chain recombines TRBV20-1 with TRBJ1-5, with 7 nucleotides matching TRBD1. The CDR3 sequence is 14 residues long. V was pared by 1 base and J by 7 bases, with 7 bases of the junction left unmatched. Germline CDR1 is DFQATT and CDR2 is SNEGSKA (reference sequence). CDR3 region: CSARVRGPGQPQHF. Here the CDR3 DNA reads TGCAGTGCTAGAGTGAGGGGGCCCGGGCAGCCCCAGCATTTT.

The chain carries TRBV2 and TRBJ1-1, with D unresolved. CDR3 size: 14 residues. V lost 6 bases and J lost 0, with 11 bases in between. Germline CDR1 and CDR2: SNHLY and FYNNEI. In DNA, the CDR3 is TGTGCCAGCAGCTTACATAACATGAACACTGAAGCTTTCTTT. It encodes CASSLHNMNTEAFF. Filled out from reference TRBV2 and TRBJ1-1, the complete variable domain reads EPEVTQTPSHQVTQMGQEVILRCVPISNHLYFYWYRQILGQKVEFLVSFYNNEISEKSEIFDDQFSVERPDGSNFTLKIRSTKLEDSAMYFCASSLHNMNTEAFFGQGTRLTVV.

The genes are TRBV3-1 and TRBJ2-7; 12 bases align to TRBD2. Germline CDR1 reads LGHDT; CDR2 reads YNNKEL (reference sequence). This CDR3 is 15 amino acids long. Trimming cost V 1 base and J 6 bases; bases outside gene matches: 4. As DNA, the CDR3 is TGTGCCAGCAGCCAAGTAACTAGCGGGAGGAGCGAGCAGTACTTC. Translation gives CASSQVTSGRSEQYF.

This clonotype showed up just a few times. The chain is built from TRBV12-3 or TRBV12-4 and TRBJ1-1; a weak D match, TRBD1 (5 bases). The V end lost 3 bases, the J end lost 10 bases, and 9 bases lay between the germline ends. CDR3 length: 11 amino acids. Here the CDR3 reads CASSFRVPAFF. The CDR3 DNA reads as TGTGCCAGCAGTTTCAGGGTCCCAGCTTTCTTT.

This clonotype was observed a few times. The chain uses TRBV6-1 and TRBJ2-5; 8 bases agree with TRBD2. Germline CDR1 reads MNHNS; CDR2 reads SASEGT. This CDR3 is 16 amino acids long. V trimming: 4 bases; J trimming: 7 bases; junction bases outside the gene matches: 14. The CDR3 protein is CASSAQLAAPGGTQYF. CDR3 bases: TGTGCCAGCAGTGCGCAACTAGCGGCCCCCGGGGGGACCCAGTACTTC.

This clonotype has a handful of counts. This chain joins TRBV7-9 and TRBJ2-3; 13 bases are shared with TRBD2. After removal of 5 bases from V and 9 bases from J, the junction contained 2 bases not matched to a gene. This CDR3 comprises 13 residues. The V gene's germline CDR1 is SEHNR and CDR2 FQNEAQ (reference sequence). The CDR3: CASSRGLAGTQYF. The CDR3 nucleotides are TGTGCCAGCAGCAGGGGACTAGCGGGGACGCAGTATTTT.

This sequence joins TRBV15 and TRBJ1-1, with D unresolved. CDR1 is LNHNV, CDR2 YYDKDF, per germline (reference sequence). V lost 1 base to trimming and J lost 5 bases, with 8 bases between them. CDR3 length equals 13 residues. CDR3 protein: CATSRVLGTEAFF. CDR3 DNA sequence: TGTGCCACCAGCAGAGTACTGGGGACTGAAGCTTTCTTT. The whole variable domain, remainder taken from reference TRBV15 and TRBJ1-1, is DAMVIQNPRYQVTQFGKPVTLSCSQTLNHNVMYWYQQKSSQAPKLLFHYYDKDFNNEADTPDNFQSRRPNTSFCFLDIRSPGLGDTAMYLCATSRVLGTEAFFGQGTRLTVV.

The J gene is TRBJ1-6, the V gene TRBV5-1; D is uncertain. Trimming took 0 bases from V and 9 from J, leaving 10 bases between them. CDR1 is SGHRS and CDR2 is YFSETQ in the germline V gene. CDR3 length: 14 residues. The CDR3 protein is CASSLEGSGSPLHF. CDR3 bases: TGCGCCAGCAGCTTGGAAGGGTCGGGTTCACCCCTCCACTTT.

In its sample, this clonotype was seen a few times. The gene calls are TRBV7-9 and TRBJ2-3; 14 bases fit TRBD2. V lost 5 bases to trimming and J lost 15 bases; unmatched junction nucleotides: 7. The CDR3 spans 13 residues. The germline gives CDR1 SEHNR, CDR2 FQNEAQ (reference sequence). Written as DNA, the CDR3 is TGTGCCAGCAGCCCCTGGACTAGCGGGGGGTCATATTTT. Amino acid sequence: CASSPWTSGGSYF.

This clonotype was detected many times. The V gene is TRBV12-3 or TRBV12-4, the J gene TRBJ2-2; 7 bases line up with TRBD1. This CDR3 has 13 amino acids. V lost 4 bases and J lost 8; bases outside the gene matches: 4. The CDR3 protein is CASSYRGEGELFF. CDR3 sequence (DNA): TGTGCCAGCAGTTACAGGGGTGAAGGGGAGCTGTTTTTT.

This clonotype was observed many times. The chain couples TRBV12-3 or TRBV12-4 to TRBJ2-7; D not resolved. Between the trimmed V and J ends, which lost 3 bases and 9 bases, there was a span of 9 bases. This CDR3 comprises 11 residues. The CDR3: CASSLGAVQYF. The CDR3 DNA reads TGTGCCAGCAGTTTGGGCGCAGTGCAGTACTTC.